These 23 T cell receptor beta chains were sequenced from one sample in a study of molecular identifiers for immune sequencing clone quantification. From the PCR reads, TCRdb called clonotypes with MiXCR, one entry per CDR3 protein. Here the sample spans a few hundred thousand distinct CDR3 sequences, around 21% being singletons. The specimen sequenced was naive CD8+ T cells from blood, with Jurkat cell RNA spiked in. The subset here: FACS-sorted CD8+CD4-CCR7+CD45RA+ naive T cells. Receptor source: a human donor in good health. Some libraries in this study had Jurkat cell RNA spiked in.

The genes are TRBV12-3 or TRBV12-4 and TRBJ2-7; D call uncertain. CDR3 size: 13 residues. V lost 2 bases to trimming and J lost 7 bases, with 12 bases between them. Written as DNA, the CDR3 is TGTGCCAGCAGTTTAAACATGGGGAAGGAGCAGTACTTC. Protein: CASSLNMGKEQYF.

The gene calls are TRBV12-3 or TRBV12-4 and TRBJ1-5; the match to TRBD1 covers 7 bases. CDR3 size: 17 residues. Losses at the gene ends were 1 base for V and 2 bases for J; bases not matched to a gene: 8. CDR3 in amino acids: CASSLVPQGEGNQPQHF. The CDR3 nucleotides are TGTGCCAGCAGTTTAGTTCCCCAGGGGGAAGGCAATCAGCCCCAGCATTTT.

The chain's CDR3 is CASSLEGGGPTGYEQYF. DNA for the CDR3: TGTGCCAGCAGCTTAGAGGGCGGGGGGCCCACAGGGTACGAGCAGTACTTC. The chain has TRBV13 and TRBJ2-7; TRBD2 matches at 8 bases. V lost 1 base and J lost 4; bases outside the gene matches: 12. The CDR3 is 17 residues long. Germline CDR1 and CDR2: PRHDT and FYEKMQ (reference sequence).

Concerning this clonotype: The junction differs from germline at one of its ends, possibly a read error. The chain combines TRBV11-2 with TRBJ2-7, with D uncertain. Per germline, CDR1 SGHAT and CDR2 FQNNGV. CDR3 size: 14 residues. CDR3 bases: TGTGCCAGCAGACGCCCGGGTTCCTCCTATGAGCAGTACTTC. It encodes CASRRPGSSYEQYF.

The J gene is TRBJ2-7, the V gene TRBV5-1; 11 bases are shared with TRBD2. The germline V gene encodes CDR1 SGHRS and CDR2 YFSETQ. The CDR3 spans 15 residues. V trimming: 5 bases; J trimming: 7 bases; junction bases outside the gene matches: 11. In DNA, the CDR3 is TGCGCCAGCAGACCTACTAGCGGGGGCCTTGGGGAGCAGTACTTC. This codes for CASRPTSGGLGEQYF.

Many counts were recorded for this clonotype. This sequence joins TRBV29-1 and TRBJ2-5, with D possibly being TRBD1 (6 bases). The ends were cut back, 0 bases at V and 5 bases at J, with 22 bases in the middle. This CDR3 has 17 amino acids. Looked up from germline, CDR1 is SQVTM and CDR2 is ANQGSEA. The CDR3, as DNA: TGCAGCGTTGAAGATTACCTAGGTCAGGGGATCACTGAGACCCAGTACTTC. It is translated as CSVEDYLGQGITETQYF. Complete variable domain (other parts from reference TRBV29-1 and TRBJ2-5): SAVISQKPSRDICQRGTSLTIQCQVDSQVTMMFWYRQQPGQSLTLIATANQGSEATYESGFVIDKFPISRPNLTFSTLTVSNMSPEDSSIYLCSVEDYLGQGITETQYFGPGTRLLVL.

This chain joins TRBV30 and TRBJ2-7, with 12 bases fitting TRBD2. The germline V gene has CDR1 GTSNPN and CDR2 SVGIG (reference sequence). CDR3 length: 15 residues. The junction had 6 bases not matched to a gene; V was cut back by 1 base and J by 5 bases. The CDR3 coding sequence is TGTGCCTGGAGTGCTAGCGGGAGGGCCTTAGACGAGCAGTACTTC. It translates to CAWSASGRALDEQYF.

This clonotype was seen at least ten times. The chain carries TRBV7-9 and TRBJ2-3, with TRBD1 as a possible D gene (6 bases). The germline V gene encodes CDR1 SEHNR and CDR2 FQNEAQ (reference sequence). The V end lost 5 bases, the J end lost 3 bases, and 15 bases lay between the germline ends. The CDR3 has 15 residues. The CDR3 region has the DNA TGTGCCAGCAGCCCCGGGACACGGAGTACAGATACGCAGTATTTT. It translates to CASSPGTRSTDTQYF.

This clonotype occurred once. This chain joins TRBV6-2 or TRBV6-3 and TRBJ1-1; D gene uncertain. The CDR3 has 18 amino acids. Germline-derived CDR1 and CDR2 are MNHEY and SVGEGT. V dropped 3 bases and J dropped 4 bases, with 24 bases sitting between them. Here the CDR3 DNA reads TGTGCCAGCAGTTATTCTCCCCGCTCAATTAGCCAAGGCACTGAAGCTTTCTTT. It codes for CASSYSPRSISQGTEAFF.

This clonotype has only a few counts. The chain uses TRBV27 and TRBJ1-1; tentative D call: TRBD1 (6 bases). Germline V gene data show CDR1 as MNHEY and CDR2 as SMNVEV (reference sequence). The CDR3 spans 13 residues. V dropped 8 bases and J dropped 3 bases, with 13 bases sitting between them. CDR3: CASRGGLYTEAFF. For the CDR3, the DNA is TGTGCCAGCCGGGGGGGGCTATACACTGAAGCTTTCTTT.

The V call is TRBV7-9, the J call TRBJ2-7; D possibly corresponds to TRBD2 (6 bases). The CDR3 contains 14 residues. Germline V CDR1 and CDR2: SEHNR, FQNEAQ (reference sequence). Trimming left V 3 bases short and J 7 bases short, with 16 bases between. The CDR3 spells CASSLVTGVEEQYF. The CDR3 nucleotides read TGTGCCAGCAGCTTGGTAACGGGAGTAGAAGAGCAGTACTTC.

This clonotype was observed a few times. J is TRBJ2-7 and V is TRBV6-5; TRBD1 matches 11 bases. Germline V CDR1 and CDR2: MNHEY, SVGAGI. The CDR3 is 14 amino acids. Trimming removed 5 bases from V and 5 bases from J; junction bases left unmatched: 5. The CDR3 loop reads CASSNGQGANEQYF. The CDR3, as DNA: TGTGCCAGCAGTAACGGACAGGGGGCCAACGAGCAGTACTTC.

This sequence joins TRBV7-9 and TRBJ2-7, with 12 bases aligning to TRBD2. Per the germline V gene, CDR1 is SEHNR and CDR2 is FQNEAQ (reference sequence). The CDR3 length is 15 residues. V shed 6 bases and J 7 bases; nucleotides not matched to a gene: 10. CDR3: CASSAASGGAREQYF. CDR3 in DNA: TGTGCCAGCAGTGCCGCTAGCGGGGGGGCGAGGGAGCAGTACTTC. Looking up the rest from reference TRBV7-9 and TRBJ2-7 gives the full variable domain: DTGVSQNPRHKITKRGQNVTFRCDPISEHNRLYWYRQTLGQGPEFLTYFQNEAQLEKSRLLSDRFSAERPKGSFSTLEIQRTEQGDSAMYLCASSAASGGAREQYFGPGTRLTVT.

This clonotype has a count of ten or more. The genes are TRBV12-3 or TRBV12-4 and TRBJ1-1; 7 bases match TRBD1. The CDR3 is 14 amino acids. J was trimmed by 4 bases and V by 7 bases; bases with no gene match: 9. DNA for the CDR3: TGTGCCAGCACCCTGGACAGGTACGTCACTGAAGCTTTCTTT. Translated: CASTLDRYVTEAFF.

This clonotype was seen only a few times. The V call is TRBV6-2 or TRBV6-3, the J call TRBJ2-5, with D tentatively TRBD1 or TRBD2 (5 bases each). V gave up 6 bases and J gave up 0 bases, with 14 bases separating them. From germline, CDR1 is MNHEY and CDR2 SVGEGT. There are 15 residues in the CDR3. The CDR3 here is CASSPGRLYQETQYF. CDR3 coding DNA: TGTGCCAGCAGCCCGGGACGGTTGTACCAAGAGACCCAGTACTTC.

This clonotype was seen ten or more times. The chain joins TRBV20-1 to TRBJ2-3, with 9 nucleotides matching TRBD2. J lost 6 bases, V lost 8 bases, and 18 bases had no gene match. The germline gives CDR1 DFQATT, CDR2 SNEGSKA (reference sequence). The CDR3 length is 16 residues. The CDR3 loop is CSLYSPSGRPTDTQYF. The DNA for the CDR3 is TGCAGTCTATATAGTCCCAGCGGGAGGCCCACTGATACGCAGTATTTT.

Only a few counts were recorded for this clonotype. The CDR3 reads CASSPSGAERPPLHF. As DNA, the CDR3 is TGTGCCAGCAGTCCCTCCGGGGCCGAAAGACCACCCCTCCACTTT. The chain carries TRBV14 and TRBJ1-6, with TRBD1 as a possible D gene (5 bases). With 6 bases removed from V and 11 bases from J, the gap between germline ends came to 20 bases. This CDR3 region has 15 residues. Germline V gene lookup returns CDR1 SGHDN and CDR2 FVKESK.

This rearrangement joins TRBV20-1 to TRBJ2-7; D possibly matches TRBD1 or TRBD2 (5 bases each). Germline loops: CDR1 DFQATT, CDR2 SNEGSKA (reference sequence). V dropped 5 bases and J dropped 2 bases, with 19 bases sitting between them. This CDR3 comprises 15 residues. The CDR3 region is CSASDPGRATYEQYF. The CDR3 bases are TGCAGTGCTTCAGATCCGGGACGGGCCACCTACGAGCAGTACTTC.

Of note for this clonotype: This may stem from a read error, because a much larger clone lies one nucleotide away. The chain is built from TRBV4-3 and TRBJ2-1, with 8 bases lining up with TRBD1. The CDR3 runs to 14 residues. Germline V gene sequence: CDR1 LGHNA, CDR2 YSLEER. CDR3 in DNA: TGCACCAGCAGCCAGGTGGACAGGGATAATGAGCAGTTCTTC. Amino acid sequence: CTSSQVDRDNEQFF.

This clonotype was recorded at least ten times. The V call is TRBV6-5, the J call TRBJ2-2; D not resolved. V lost 2 bases, J lost 5 bases, and 3 bases lay in between. The CDR3 has 12 amino acids. CDR1 is MNHEY and CDR2 is SVGAGI in the germline V gene. In nucleotides, the CDR3 is TGTGCCAGCAGTTACCGAACCGGGGAGCTGTTTTTT. Encoded protein: CASSYRTGELFF.

The chain employs TRBV6-5 and TRBJ1-2; TRBD1 is a possible D gene (6 bases). Trimming removed 7 bases from V and 8 bases from J, with 17 bases in between. The CDR3 sequence is 13 residues long. From germline, CDR1 is MNHEY and CDR2 SVGAGI. CDR3 nucleotides: TGTGCCAGCAAGTGGAAGGGGGAGCTCGGCTACACCTTC. It yields the protein CASKWKGELGYTF.

This clonotype showed up many times. V is TRBV7-8 and J is TRBJ2-7; D not resolved. V was shortened by 5 bases and J by 2 bases, with 4 bases between the two germline ends. Germline CDR1 and CDR2: SGHVS and FQNEAQ. The CDR3 sequence is 11 residues long. The CDR3 nucleotides read TGTGCCAGCAGCGAGACCTACGAGCAGTACTTC. It specifies CASSETYEQYF. Combining the CDR3 with reference TRBV7-8 and TRBJ2-7 gives the whole variable domain GAGVSQSPRYKVAKRGQDVALRCDPISGHVSLFWYQQALGQGPEFLTYFQNEAQLDKSGLPSDRFFAERPEGSVSTLKIQRTQQEDSAVYLCASSETYEQYFGPGTRLTVT.

As regards this clonotype: This may stem from a read error, because a much larger clone lies one nucleotide away. The chain couples TRBV7-9 to TRBJ2-7, with TRBD2 as a possible D gene (5 bases). Germline V gene sequence: CDR1 SEHNR, CDR2 FQNEAQ (reference sequence). Trimming removed 4 bases from V and 6 bases from J, with 13 bases in between. The CDR3 sequence is 13 residues long. This CDR3 reads CASSSTGSAEQYF. The CDR3 coding sequence is TGTGCCAGCAGCTCAACGGGTAGCGCCGAGCAGTACTTC.